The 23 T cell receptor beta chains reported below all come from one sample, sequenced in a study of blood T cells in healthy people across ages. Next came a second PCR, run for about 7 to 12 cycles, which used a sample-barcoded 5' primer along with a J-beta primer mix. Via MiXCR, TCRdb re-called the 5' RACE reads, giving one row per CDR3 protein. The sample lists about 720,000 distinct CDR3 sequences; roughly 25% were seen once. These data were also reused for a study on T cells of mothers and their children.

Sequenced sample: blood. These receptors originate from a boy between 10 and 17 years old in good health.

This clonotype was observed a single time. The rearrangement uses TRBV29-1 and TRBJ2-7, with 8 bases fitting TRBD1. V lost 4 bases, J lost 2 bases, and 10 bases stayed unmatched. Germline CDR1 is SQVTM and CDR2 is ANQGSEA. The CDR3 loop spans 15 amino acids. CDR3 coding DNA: TGCAGCGTTGGAACGAGACAGGGGCGGCCCTACGAGCAGTACTTC. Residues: CSVGTRQGRPYEQYF.

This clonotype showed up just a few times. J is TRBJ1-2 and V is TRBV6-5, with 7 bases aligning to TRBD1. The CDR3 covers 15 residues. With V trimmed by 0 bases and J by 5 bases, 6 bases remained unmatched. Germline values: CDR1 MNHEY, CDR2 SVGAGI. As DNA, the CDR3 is TGTGCCAGCAGTTACTCCGGGGCAGGGGGGTATGGCTACACCTTC. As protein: CASSYSGAGGYGYTF.

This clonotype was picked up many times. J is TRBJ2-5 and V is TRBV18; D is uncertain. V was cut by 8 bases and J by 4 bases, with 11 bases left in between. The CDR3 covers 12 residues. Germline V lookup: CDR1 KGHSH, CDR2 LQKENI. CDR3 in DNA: TGTGCCAGCAGCCCCTTCGGAGAGACCCAGTACTTC. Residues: CASSPFGETQYF.

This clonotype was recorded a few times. CDR3 protein: CSVEDGWLAGEGEQYF. As DNA, the CDR3 is TGCAGCGTTGAAGATGGTTGGCTAGCGGGAGAAGGCGAGCAGTACTTC. The V and J genes are TRBV29-1 and TRBJ2-7; TRBD2 matches 10 bases. The CDR3 loop spans 16 amino acids. J was trimmed by 6 bases and V by 0 bases; bases with no gene match: 11. CDR1 and CDR2 (germline): SQVTM, ANQGSEA.

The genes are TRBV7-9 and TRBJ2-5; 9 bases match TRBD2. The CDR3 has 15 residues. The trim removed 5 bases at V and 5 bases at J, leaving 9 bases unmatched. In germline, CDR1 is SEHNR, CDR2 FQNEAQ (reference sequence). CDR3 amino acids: CASSLTLAGRETQYF. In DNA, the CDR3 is TGTGCCAGCAGCCTAACCCTAGCGGGGAGGGAGACCCAGTACTTC.

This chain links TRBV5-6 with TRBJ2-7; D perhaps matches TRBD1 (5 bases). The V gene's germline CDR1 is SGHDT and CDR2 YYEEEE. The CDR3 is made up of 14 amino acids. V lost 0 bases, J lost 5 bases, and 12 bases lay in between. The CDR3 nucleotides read TGTGCCAGCAGCTTGGCCAGGGATCTCCACGAGCAGTACTTC. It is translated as CASSLARDLHEQYF.

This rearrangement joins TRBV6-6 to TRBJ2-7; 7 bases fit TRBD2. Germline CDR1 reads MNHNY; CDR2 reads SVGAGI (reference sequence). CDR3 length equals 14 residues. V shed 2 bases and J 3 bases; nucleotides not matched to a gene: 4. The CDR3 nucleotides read TGTGCCAGCAGTTACGACGGGGGGAACTACGAGCAGTACTTC. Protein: CASSYDGGNYEQYF.

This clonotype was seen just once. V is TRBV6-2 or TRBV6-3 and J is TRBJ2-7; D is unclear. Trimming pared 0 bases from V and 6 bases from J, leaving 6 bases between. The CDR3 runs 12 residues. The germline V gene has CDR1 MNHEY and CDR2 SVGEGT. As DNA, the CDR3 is TGTGCCAGCAGTTACTCAGGTTTCGAGCAGTACTTC. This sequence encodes CASSYSGFEQYF.

CDR3 amino acids: CASSPGANNSPLHF. DNA for the CDR3: TGTGCCAGCAGCCCAGGGGCGAATAATTCACCCCTCCACTTT. The chain has TRBV7-9 and TRBJ1-6; tentatively, D is TRBD1 (6 bases). V was clipped by 5 bases and J by 5 bases, with 10 bases between them. CDR1 is SEHNR, CDR2 FQNEAQ, per germline (reference sequence). This CDR3 region has 14 residues.

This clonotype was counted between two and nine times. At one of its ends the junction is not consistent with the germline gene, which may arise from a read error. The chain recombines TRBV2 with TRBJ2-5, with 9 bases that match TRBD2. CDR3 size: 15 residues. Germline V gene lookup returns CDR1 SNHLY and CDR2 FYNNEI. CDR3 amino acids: CAGSEGGLATETQYF. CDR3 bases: TGTGCCGGCAGTGAAGGGGGACTAGCAACAGAGACCCAGTACTTC.

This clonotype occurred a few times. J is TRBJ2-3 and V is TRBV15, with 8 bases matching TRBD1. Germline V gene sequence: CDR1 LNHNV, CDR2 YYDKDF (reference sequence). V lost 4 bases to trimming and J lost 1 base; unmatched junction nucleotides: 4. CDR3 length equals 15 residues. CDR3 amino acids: CATSTRQGRTDTQYF. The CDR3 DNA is TGTGCCACCAGCACCCGACAGGGGCGCACAGATACGCAGTATTTT. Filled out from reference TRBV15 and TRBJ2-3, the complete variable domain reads DAMVIQNPRYQVTQFGKPVTLSCSQTLNHNVMYWYQQKSSQAPKLLFHYYDKDFNNEADTPDNFQSRRPNTSFCFLDIRSPGLGDTAMYLCATSTRQGRTDTQYFGPGTRLTVL.

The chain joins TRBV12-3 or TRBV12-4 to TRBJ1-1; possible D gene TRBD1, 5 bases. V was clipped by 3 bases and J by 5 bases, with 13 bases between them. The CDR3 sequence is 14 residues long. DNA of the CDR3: TGTGCCAGCAGTTTCTCGGGGGGTAGAACTGAAGCTTTCTTT. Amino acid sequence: CASSFSGGRTEAFF.

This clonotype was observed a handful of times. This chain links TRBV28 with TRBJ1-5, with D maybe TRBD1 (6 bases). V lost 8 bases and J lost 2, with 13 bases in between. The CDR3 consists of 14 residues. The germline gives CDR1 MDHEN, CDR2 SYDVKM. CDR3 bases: TGTGCCAGCGGATCCTCAGGGGGCAATCAGCCCCAGCATTTT. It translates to CASGSSGGNQPQHF. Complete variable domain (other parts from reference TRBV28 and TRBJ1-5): DVKVTQSSRYLVKRTGEKVFLECVQDMDHENMFWYRQDPGLGLRLIYFSYDVKMKEKGDIPEGYSVSREKKERFSLILESASTNQTSMYLCASGSSGGNQPQHFGDGTRLSIL.

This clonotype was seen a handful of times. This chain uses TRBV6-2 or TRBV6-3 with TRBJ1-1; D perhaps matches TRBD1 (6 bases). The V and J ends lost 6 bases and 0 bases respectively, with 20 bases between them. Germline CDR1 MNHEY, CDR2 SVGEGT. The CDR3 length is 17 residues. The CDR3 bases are TGTGCCAGCAGCCTCACGAGACAGGCTCACATGAACACTGAAGCTTTCTTT. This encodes CASSLTRQAHMNTEAFF.

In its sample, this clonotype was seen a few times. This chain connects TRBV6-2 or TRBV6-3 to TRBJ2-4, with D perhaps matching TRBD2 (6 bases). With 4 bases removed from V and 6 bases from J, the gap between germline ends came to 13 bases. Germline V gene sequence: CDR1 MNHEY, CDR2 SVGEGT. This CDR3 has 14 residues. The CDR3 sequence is CASSFKSGLNIQYF. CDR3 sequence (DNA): TGTGCCAGCAGTTTTAAGAGCGGGCTAAACATTCAGTACTTC.

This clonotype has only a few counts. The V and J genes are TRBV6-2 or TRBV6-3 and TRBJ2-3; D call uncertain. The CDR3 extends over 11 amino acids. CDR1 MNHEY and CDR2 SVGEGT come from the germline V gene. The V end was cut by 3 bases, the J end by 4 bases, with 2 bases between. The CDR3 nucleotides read TGTGCCAGCAGTTATGCAGATACGCAGTATTTT. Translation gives CASSYADTQYF.

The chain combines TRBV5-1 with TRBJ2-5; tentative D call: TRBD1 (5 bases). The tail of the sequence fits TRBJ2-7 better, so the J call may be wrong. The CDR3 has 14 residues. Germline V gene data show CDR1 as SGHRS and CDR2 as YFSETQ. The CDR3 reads CASSLGPGLVEQYF. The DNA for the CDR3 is TGCGCCAGCAGCTTGGGGCCAGGGTTGGTCGAGCAGTACTTC.

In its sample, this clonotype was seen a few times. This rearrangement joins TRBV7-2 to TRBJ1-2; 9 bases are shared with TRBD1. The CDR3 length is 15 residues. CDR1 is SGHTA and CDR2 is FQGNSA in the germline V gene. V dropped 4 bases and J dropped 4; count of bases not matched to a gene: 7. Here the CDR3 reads CASSSPGQGLYGYTF. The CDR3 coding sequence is TGTGCCAGCAGCTCACCGGGACAGGGTCTCTATGGCTACACCTTC.

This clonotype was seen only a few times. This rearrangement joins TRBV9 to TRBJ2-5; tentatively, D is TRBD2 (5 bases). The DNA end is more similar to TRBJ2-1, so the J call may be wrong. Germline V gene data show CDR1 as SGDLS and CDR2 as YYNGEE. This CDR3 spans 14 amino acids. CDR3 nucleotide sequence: TGTGCCAGCAGCGTAGACGGGCGGGCCAATGAGCAGTTCTTC. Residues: CASSVDGRANEQFF.

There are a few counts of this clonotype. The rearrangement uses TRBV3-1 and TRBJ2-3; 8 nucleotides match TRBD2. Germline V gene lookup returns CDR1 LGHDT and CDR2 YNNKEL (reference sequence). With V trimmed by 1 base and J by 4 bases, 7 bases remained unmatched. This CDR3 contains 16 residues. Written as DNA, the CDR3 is TGTGCCAGCAGCCAAGCCAGAGCGGGAGCGGCAGATACGCAGTATTTT. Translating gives CASSQARAGAADTQYF.

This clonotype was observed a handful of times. This chain's CDR3 is CASRGSRGFGENTEAFF. The CDR3, as DNA: TGTGCCAGCAGAGGGAGTCGGGGGTTCGGGGAGAACACTGAAGCTTTCTTT. The chain recombines TRBV21-1 with TRBJ1-1; the D segment call TRBD1 is taken from the table without a DNA check. TRBV21-1 is tagged as a pseudogene. There are 17 residues in the CDR3.

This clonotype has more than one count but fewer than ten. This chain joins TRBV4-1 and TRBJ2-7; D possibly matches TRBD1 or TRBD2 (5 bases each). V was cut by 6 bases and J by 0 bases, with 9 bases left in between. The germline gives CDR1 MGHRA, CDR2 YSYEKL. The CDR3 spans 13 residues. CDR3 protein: CASRGDHSYEQYF. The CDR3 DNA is TGCGCCAGCAGGGGGGACCACTCCTACGAGCAGTACTTC.

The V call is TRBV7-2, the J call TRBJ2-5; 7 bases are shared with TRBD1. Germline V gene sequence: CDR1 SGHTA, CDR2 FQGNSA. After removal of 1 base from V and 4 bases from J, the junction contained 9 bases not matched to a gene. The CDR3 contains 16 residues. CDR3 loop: CASSLGVGTARETQYF. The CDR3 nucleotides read TGTGCCAGCAGCTTAGGTGTCGGGACAGCACGAGAGACCCAGTACTTC. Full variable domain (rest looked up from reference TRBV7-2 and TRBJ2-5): GAGVSQSPSNKVTEKGKDVELRCDPISGHTALYWYRQSLGQGLEFLIYFQGNSAPDKSGLPSDRFSAERTGGSVSTLTIQRTQQEDSAVYLCASSLGVGTARETQYFGPGTRLLVL.